This record concerns one T cell receptor (beta chain) sequence. The sample belongs to a study of blood T cell repertoires in COVID-19. For the study at large: Collection of acute and convalescent COVID-19 samples took place in the United States, Italy and Spain. PBMCs, B-cell-depleted T cells, or T cells were the source of the cDNA or gDNA that made up the material.

V shed 6 bases and J shed 6 bases, with 28 bases lying between them. The germline gives CDR1 LGHDT, CDR2 YNNKEL (reference sequence). The CDR3 totals 18 residues. Here immunoSEQ multiplex PCR was the method, and the copy in TCRdb shows in-frame clones only, minus some. The table includes around 270,000 clones, 70% to 90% detected once. Residents of about two dozen US areas, aged roughly 18 to 90 years, made up the participants. The origin of this receptor is a woman in her 30s who had recovered from COVID-19. The rearrangement links TRBV3-1 (or the pseudogene TRBV3-2) to TRBJ2-3, with D perhaps matching TRBD2 (7 bases). The sample consisted of PBMCs or T cells enriched from blood (not recorded which). CDR3 sequence: CASSPASGGGAKRDTQYF. The CDR3 DNA reads as TGTGCCAGCAGTCCTGCATCTGGCGGGGGCGCCAAAAGGGATACGCAGTATTTT.